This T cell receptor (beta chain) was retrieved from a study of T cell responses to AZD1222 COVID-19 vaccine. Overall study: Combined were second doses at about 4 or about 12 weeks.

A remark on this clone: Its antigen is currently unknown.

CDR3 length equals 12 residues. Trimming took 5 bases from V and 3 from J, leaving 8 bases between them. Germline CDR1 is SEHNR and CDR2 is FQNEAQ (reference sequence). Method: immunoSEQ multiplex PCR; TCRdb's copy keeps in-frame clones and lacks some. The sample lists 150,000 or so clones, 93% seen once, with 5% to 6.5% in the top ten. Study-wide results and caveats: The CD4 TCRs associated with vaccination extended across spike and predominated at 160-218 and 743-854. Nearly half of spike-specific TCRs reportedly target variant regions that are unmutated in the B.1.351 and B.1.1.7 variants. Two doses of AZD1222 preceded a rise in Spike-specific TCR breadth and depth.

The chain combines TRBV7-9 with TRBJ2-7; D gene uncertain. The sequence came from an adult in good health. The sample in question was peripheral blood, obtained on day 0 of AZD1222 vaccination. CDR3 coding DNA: TGTGCCAGCAGCCCAGACCTCTACGAGCAGTACTTC. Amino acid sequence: CASSPDLYEQYF. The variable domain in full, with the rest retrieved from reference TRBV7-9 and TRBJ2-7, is DTGVSQNPRHKITKRGQNVTFRCDPISEHNRLYWYRQTLGQGPEFLTYFQNEAQLEKSRLLSDRFSAERPKGSFSTLEIQRTEQGDSAMYLCASSPDLYEQYFGPGTRLTVT.